Here is one TCR beta chain with its context. Multiplex PCR in two rounds served to amplify TCR beta CDR3 from genomic DNA. Each TRBV and TRBJ gene had its own primer in the first PCR round. TCRdb independently ran MiXCR on the multiplex PCR reads; one entry per CDR3 protein. The repertoire consists of around 20,000 distinct CDR3 sequences, with around three fifths occurring once and the leading ten covering 25% to 30%. These data come from a study of prognosis after radiotherapy for stage I lung cancer. The wider study: In this cohort, every patient with non-small cell lung cancer was regarded as medically inoperable.

The V end lost 0 bases, the J end lost 0 bases, and 9 bases lay between the germline ends. Germline V lookup: CDR1 GTSNPN, CDR2 SVGIG (reference sequence). This CDR3 contains 14 residues. This TCR derives from a donor of 50 years or more with non-small cell lung cancer. This chain uses TRBV30 with TRBJ2-7; D gene unclear. The sequencing here drew on PBMCs, taken before or after stereotactic body radiation therapy (not recorded which). CDR3 sequence (DNA): TGTGCCTGGAGTGTGCAGGCCAGCTCCTACGAGCAGTACTTC. Its protein is CAWSVQASSYEQYF.